This T cell receptor (beta chain) was identified during a study of blood T cell repertoires in COVID-19. This clone has just one count. CDR3 length equals 18 residues. The V gene end was trimmed by 7 bases and the J gene end by 5 bases; junction bases not matched to a gene: 12. Germline V gene data show CDR1 as MDHEN and CDR2 as SYDVKM. The data were produced by immunoSEQ multiplex PCR, yet TCRdb's version contains in-frame clones alone and is incomplete. The repertoire has around 100,000 clones, roughly 90% of them found once; the top ten carry 5% to 6.5%. The sequenced material came from peripheral blood. This chain joins TRBV28 and TRBJ2-4, with 15 bases lining up with TRBD2. This TCR was sampled from a human donor in a cohort sampled during active COVID-19. The CDR3 nucleotides read TGTGCCAGCACCAGGGGGGGACTAGCGGGAGGAGGGGAAAACATTCAGTACTTC. This codes for CASTRGGLAGGGENIQYF.